The source of this T cell receptor beta chain is a study of blood T cell repertoires in COVID-19. Study-level information: Samples came from the United States, Italy and Spain, spanning acute and convalescent COVID-19. T cells, B-cell-depleted T cells, or PBMCs provided the cDNA or gDNA that served as material.

CDR1 and CDR2 from the germline V gene are MDHEN and SYDVKM. Trimming stripped 6 bases from V and 10 bases from J, with 13 bases between. This CDR3 is built from 13 residues. In the authors' workflow: Scientists estimated how many nucleated cells there were by amplifying reference gene primers. Profiled with immunoSEQ multiplex PCR; TCRdb holds only in-frame clones, not every one. That table gives V, J and clone size, and the DNA gave D and trimming. Found here are approximately 50,000 clones, over 80% of them singletons; the top ten hold approximately 4.3%. This clone showed up just a few times. The V and J genes are TRBV28 and TRBJ1-6; weak D call: TRBD1 (5 bases). Sequencing used peripheral blood. The receptor was isolated from a human donor in a cohort sampled during active COVID-19. CDR3 coding DNA: TGTGCCAGCAGCAATACGGGGGACTCACCCCTCCACTTT. Its protein product is CASSNTGDSPLHF.